A single sample gave rise to the 10 T cell receptor beta chains below, sequenced in a study of T cell responses to AZD1222 COVID-19 vaccine. Profiling relied on immunoSEQ multiplex PCR, and the TCRdb table lists in-frame clones only, not all of them. This sample yields 120,000 or so clones, of which about 90% are seen a single time; about 1.1% belongs to the top ten. Source: peripheral blood, taken on day 0 of AZD1222 vaccination. These receptors came from an adult in good health.

The sample holds one count of this clone. The chain uses TRBV5-6 and TRBJ2-1; tentatively, D is TRBD2 (6 bases). The germline V gene encodes CDR1 SGHDT and CDR2 YYEEEE. The CDR3 is 13 amino acids. With 4 bases removed from V and 7 bases from J, the gap between germline ends came to 12 bases. This CDR3 is CASSTGLLNEQFF. In DNA, the CDR3 is TGTGCCAGCAGCACGGGACTCCTAAATGAGCAGTTCTTC. The full variable domain, in which reference TRBV5-6 and TRBJ2-1 provide the parts outside the CDR3, is DAGVTQSPTHLIKTRGQQVTLRCSPKSGHDTVSWYQQALGQGPQFIFQYYEEEERQRGNFPDRFSGHQFPNYSSELNVNALLLGDSALYLCASSTGLLNEQFFGPGTRLTVL.

The J gene is TRBJ1-1, the V gene TRBV7-6, with a weak D call TRBD1 (6 bases). V was trimmed by 1 base and J by 0 bases, leaving 21 bases between them. The germline V gene has CDR1 SGHVS and CDR2 FNYEAQ. This CDR3 spans 19 amino acids. The DNA for the CDR3 is TGTGCCAGCAGCTTAGTTGTTGAAGGGGGGGGATTCATGAACACTGAAGCTTTCTTT. Residues: CASSLVVEGGGFMNTEAFF.

The genes are TRBV11-2 and TRBJ1-2; possibly TRBD1 for D (5 bases). The CDR3 covers 15 residues. V lost 5 bases, J lost 4 bases, and 17 bases lay in between. Per the germline V gene, CDR1 is SGHAT and CDR2 is FQNNGV. As DNA, the CDR3 is TGTGCCAGCAGCCCTACGACAGTGGTGGGCTATGGCTACACCTTC. Translation gives CASSPTTVVGYGYTF.

The chain joins TRBV4-1 to TRBJ2-7; perhaps TRBD2 as D (6 bases). Trimming cost V 1 base and J 2 bases, with 12 bases left between them. Germline V gene lookup returns CDR1 MGHRA and CDR2 YSYEKL. The CDR3 totals 15 residues. DNA for the CDR3: TGCGCCAGCAGCCAAGGATTGCCGGGGGCCTACGAGCAGTACTTC. It translates to CASSQGLPGAYEQYF.

This clone occurred a few times. The V gene is TRBV5-1, the J gene TRBJ1-1; D is unresolved. Germline V lookup: CDR1 SGHRS, CDR2 YFSETQ. This CDR3 is built from 13 residues. Trimming removed 5 bases at V and 1 base at J, with 9 bases between. The CDR3 coding sequence is TGCGCCAGCAGTAGGACTGAGAACACTGAAGCTTTCTTT. It encodes CASSRTENTEAFF.

The V gene is TRBV5-4, the J gene TRBJ1-2; a possible D gene is TRBD1 (6 bases). Germline CDR1 and CDR2: SGHNT and YYREEE (reference sequence). The V end lost 4 bases, the J end lost 2 bases, and 12 bases lay between the germline ends. The CDR3 contains 14 residues. CDR3 sequence reads: CASSPQGGNYGYTF. In DNA form, the CDR3 reads TGTGCCAGCAGCCCCCAAGGGGGGAACTATGGCTACACCTTC.

The chain has TRBV27 and TRBJ2-5; the D gene could be TRBD1 or TRBD2 (5 bases each). Between the trimmed V and J ends, which lost 3 bases and 0 bases, there was a span of 8 bases. The V gene's germline CDR1 is MNHEY and CDR2 SMNVEV (reference sequence). CDR3 length equals 14 residues. Here the CDR3 DNA reads TGTGCCAGCAGTTTGCTGGGGGACCAAGAGACCCAGTACTTC. Protein product: CASSLLGDQETQYF.

The genes are TRBV7-9 and TRBJ2-5, with 7 bases lining up with TRBD2. V gave up 5 bases and J gave up 3 bases; unmatched junction bases: 9. The CDR3 extends over 15 amino acids. Germline values: CDR1 SEHNR, CDR2 FQNEAQ (reference sequence). The CDR3 region is CASSAGVEVEETQYF. In DNA, the CDR3 is TGTGCCAGCAGCGCGGGGGTAGAGGTTGAAGAGACCCAGTACTTC.

The genes are TRBV7-8 and TRBJ2-5; D not certain. Trimming shortened V by 5 bases and J by 2 bases, and 6 bases separated the two germline ends. CDR3 length: 12 amino acids. Germline assignment: CDR1 SGHVS and CDR2 FQNEAQ. CDR3 nucleotides: TGTGCCAGCAGCACCCATCAAGAGACCCAGTACTTC. Encoded protein: CASSTHQETQYF.

V is TRBV5-5 and J is TRBJ2-7, with 8 bases identical to TRBD1. The CDR3 is 15 residues long. The germline V gene encodes CDR1 SGHKS and CDR2 YYEKEE (reference sequence). V was clipped by 0 bases and J by 2 bases; unmatched bases: 4. This CDR3 reads CASSLAGQEAYEQYF. The DNA of the CDR3 is TGTGCCAGCAGCTTGGCGGGACAGGAGGCCTACGAGCAGTACTTC.